A single sample gave rise to the 18 T cell receptor beta chains below, sequenced in a study of T cells after yellow fever vaccination. In TCRdb, the 5' RACE reads were re-called with MiXCR into one record per CDR3 protein. The table has about 170,000 distinct CDR3 sequences, 5.5% to 8% seen once. The input for sequencing was CD4+ T cells sorted from PBMCs, taken on the day of the first yellow fever vaccination. The receptors were gathered from a man aged 18 to 30 who received the YFV17D yellow fever vaccine.

There are a few counts of this clonotype. The chain carries TRBV5-6 and TRBJ1-4, with TRBD1 as a possible D gene (5 bases). The CDR3 contains 16 residues. Per germline, CDR1 SGHDT and CDR2 YYEEEE. V was clipped by 4 bases and J by 0 bases, with 13 bases between them. Here the CDR3 reads CASSAYRLSTNEKLFF. In DNA form, the CDR3 reads TGTGCCAGCAGCGCTTACAGGCTTTCAACTAATGAAAAACTGTTTTTT.

The sample holds a few counts of this clonotype. This chain connects TRBV11-1 to TRBJ2-3; possibly TRBD2 for D (6 bases). This CDR3 has 18 residues. Germline CDR1 SGHAT, CDR2 FQDESV (reference sequence). Trimming removed 4 bases from V and 6 bases from J, with 26 bases in between. The CDR3 loop reads CASSSPSFTSKVVDTQYF. The CDR3, as DNA: TGTGCCAGCAGCTCCCCCTCCTTTACTAGCAAGGTCGTGGATACGCAGTATTTT.

There are many counts of this clonotype. This sequence joins TRBV20-1 and TRBJ2-2; possibly TRBD1 for D (5 bases). CDR3 size: 15 residues. CDR1 and CDR2 (germline): DFQATT, SNEGSKA (reference sequence). Trimming pared 0 bases from V and 3 bases from J, leaving 11 bases between. The CDR3 region is CSARDLFRDTGELFF. The CDR3 nucleotides are TGCAGTGCTAGAGATCTCTTCAGGGACACCGGGGAGCTGTTTTTT.

In its sample, this clonotype was seen a few times. Here the CDR3 DNA reads TGTGCCATCAGTGTGCGGGATGAGCAGTTCTTC. Encoded protein: CAISVRDEQFF. The chain recombines TRBV10-3 with TRBJ2-1, with D maybe TRBD2 (5 bases). Between the trimmed V and J ends, which lost 4 bases and 8 bases, there was a span of 6 bases. The CDR3 runs to 11 residues. Germline V lookup: CDR1 ENHRY, CDR2 SYGVKD.

This clonotype was recorded many times. The J gene is TRBJ2-5, the V gene TRBV7-9, with 7 bases matching TRBD2. Germline CDR1 and CDR2: SEHNR and FQNEAQ (reference sequence). V lost 5 bases to trimming and J lost 7 bases; unmatched junction nucleotides: 7. The CDR3 spans 13 residues. The CDR3 loop reads CASSLEGRATQYF. In nucleotides, the CDR3 is TGTGCCAGCAGCCTGGAGGGGAGGGCGACCCAGTACTTC.

This clonotype was seen many times. The rearrangement joins TRBV9 to TRBJ2-5, with a tentative D call TRBD1 (6 bases). Germline CDR1 SGDLS, CDR2 YYNGEE. CDR3 length: 17 amino acids. Trimming took 4 bases from V and 1 from J, leaving 20 bases between them. The CDR3, as DNA: TGTGCCAGCAGCTTACCCGGGACAAACCAATTCCAAGAGACCCAGTACTTC. The encoded protein is CASSLPGTNQFQETQYF.

This chain connects TRBV6-6 to TRBJ1-1; the D is unclear. The V end was cut by 6 bases, the J end by 1 base, with 9 bases between. Per the germline V gene, CDR1 is MNHNY and CDR2 is SVGAGI (reference sequence). CDR3 length: 13 amino acids. CDR3: CASSRTRNTEAFF. For the CDR3, the DNA is TGTGCCAGCAGCCGGACGAGGAACACTGAAGCTTTCTTT.

Ten or more counts support this clonotype. The V and J genes are TRBV18 and TRBJ2-1; the D is unclear. V gave up 0 bases and J gave up 3 bases, with 9 bases separating them. Germline V gives CDR1 KGHSH, CDR2 LQKENI. The CDR3 runs to 15 residues. CDR3 coding DNA: TGTGCCAGCTCACCACCCGACGGAAACTACAATGAGCAGTTCTTC. This gives the protein CASSPPDGNYNEQFF.

The rearrangement joins TRBV20-1 to TRBJ2-2; D is ambiguous. The CDR3 has 13 amino acids. V dropped 2 bases and J dropped 7 bases, with 11 bases sitting between them. Germline CDR1 DFQATT, CDR2 SNEGSKA (reference sequence). Here the CDR3 DNA reads TGCAGTGCTAGAACCCGGACGGGCGGGGAGCTGTTTTTT. Its translation is CSARTRTGGELFF.

This clonotype was counted only a few times. The V and J genes are TRBV15 and TRBJ2-1; 11 bases agree with TRBD1. V lost 3 bases, J lost 9 bases, and 16 bases stayed unmatched. Per germline, CDR1 LNHNV and CDR2 YYDKDF (reference sequence). The CDR3 has 18 residues. The DNA for the CDR3 is TGTGCCACCAGCAGGAGACACTATCCGGGACAGGGGGATAGTGAGCAGTTCTTC. Translation: CATSRRHYPGQGDSEQFF.

This clonotype has more than one count but fewer than ten. The V and J genes are TRBV7-2 and TRBJ1-6; a possible D gene is TRBD1 (5 bases). This CDR3 is built from 16 residues. CDR1 and CDR2 from the germline V gene are SGHTA and FQGNSA. V was trimmed by 4 bases and J by 1 base, leaving 11 bases between them. CDR3 amino acids: CASSSDQGSYNSPLHF. The CDR3 region has the DNA TGTGCCAGCAGCTCTGACCAGGGATCCTATAATTCACCCCTCCACTTT.

The chain joins TRBV20-1 to TRBJ1-1, with D unresolved. Trimming left V 6 bases short and J 3 bases short, with 14 bases between. The CDR3 runs 13 residues. Germline CDR1 is DFQATT and CDR2 is SNEGSKA (reference sequence). The DNA of the CDR3 is TGCAGTGCCCCGCGGAGGGCGGACACTGAAGCTTTCTTT. This translates into CSAPRRADTEAFF.

In this sample, this clonotype turned up a few times. The chain uses TRBV12-3 or TRBV12-4 and TRBJ2-7; D may correspond to TRBD1 or TRBD2 (5 bases each). With 3 bases removed from V and 6 bases from J, the gap between germline ends came to 12 bases. The CDR3 spans 13 residues. DNA of the CDR3: TGTGCCAGCAGTTTTTTGGGGGTACCCGAGCAGTACTTC. This gives the protein CASSFLGVPEQYF.

This clonotype was counted once. The chain is built from TRBV5-4 and TRBJ1-4; D is unclear. Germline CDR1 SGHNT, CDR2 YYREEE (reference sequence). The CDR3 is made up of 14 amino acids. The V end was cut by 4 bases, the J end by 2 bases, with 9 bases between. CDR3 DNA sequence: TGTGCCAGCAGCGCGGTAGGCACTAATGAAAAACTGTTTTTT. Translated, it gives CASSAVGTNEKLFF.

This clonotype was counted a few times. J is TRBJ2-3 and V is TRBV5-4; maybe TRBD2 (6 bases). V was clipped by 5 bases and J by 3 bases, with 13 bases between them. The germline V gene encodes CDR1 SGHNT and CDR2 YYREEE (reference sequence). The CDR3 covers 14 residues. CDR3 coding DNA: TGTGCCAGCAGGGAGGCGGGATCGACAGATACGCAGTATTTT. This codes for CASREAGSTDTQYF.

The chain carries TRBV21-1 and TRBJ1-5; TRBD1 reflects the table's D call only, with no check against the DNA. TRBV21-1 is flagged as a pseudogene. The length of the CDR3 is 24 residues. This chain's CDR3 is CASSKALGFVRDREFWRSNQPQHF. The DNA of the CDR3 is TGTGCCAGCAGCAAAGCGCTGGGTTTCGTACGGGACAGGGAGTTTTGGCGGAGCAATCAGCCCCAGCATTTT.

In its sample, this clonotype was seen many times. For the CDR3, the DNA is TGTGCCAGCAGCCAACATCGTACATCTAGCACAGATACGCAGTATTTT. Amino acids: CASSQHRTSSTDTQYF. The chain has TRBV14 and TRBJ2-3; D gene unclear. Germline V gene lookup returns CDR1 SGHDN and CDR2 FVKESK. The CDR3 loop spans 16 amino acids. Trimming took off 2 bases at V and 0 bases at J, with 12 bases between the two ends.

Ten or more counts support this clonotype. The genes are TRBV10-3 and TRBJ2-3; D could derive from TRBD1 or TRBD2 (6 bases each). V lost 7 bases to trimming and J lost 0 bases, with 14 bases between them. Germline CDR1 is ENHRY and CDR2 is SYGVKD. The CDR3 is made up of 15 amino acids. CDR3 in DNA: TGTGCCATCAATACACGGGGGCCTAGCACAGATACGCAGTATTTT. Amino acids: CAINTRGPSTDTQYF.